This T cell receptor beta chain was observed in a study of human T cells and chemical hapten exposure. Study-level information: The study sensitized with 2% DPC on an approximately 2 cm by approximately 2 cm patch of upper inner arm skin. Patients, chiefly female, had alopecia areata, totalis or universalis.

This clonotype turned up a few times. Time point of the sample: pre-sensitization, week 0. The treatment denotes: therapeutic diphenylcyclopropenone sensitization with weekly scalp DPC. From germline, CDR1 is SEHNR and CDR2 FQNEAQ (reference sequence). Deletions cut 5 bases from V and 2 bases from J, with 16 bases between. This CDR3 is built from 17 residues. TCRdb passed the RACE reads through MiXCR, listing each CDR3 protein once. The sample shows fewer than 300,000 distinct CDR3 sequences, 7.5% to 8% of them seen only once. Specimen: whole blood, collected in connection with sensitization to the hapten diphenylcyclopropenone (DPC). This receptor was taken from a man between 18 and 35 years old with alopecia areata. Some clones in this sample may be carry-over from other donors' samples. V and J are TRBV7-9 and TRBJ1-6; unclear D gene. The CDR3 loop reads CASSMGGSFTYNSPLHF. CDR3 DNA: TGTGCCAGCAGCATGGGAGGTTCCTTCACCTATAATTCACCCCTCCACTTT. Variable domain in full (rest from reference TRBV7-9 and TRBJ1-6): DTGVSQNPRHKITKRGQNVTFRCDPISEHNRLYWYRQTLGQGPEFLTYFQNEAQLEKSRLLSDRFSAERPKGSFSTLEIQRTEQGDSAMYLCASSMGGSFTYNSPLHFGNGTRLTVT.